This TCR beta chain was identified in a study of radiotherapy plus CTLA-4 blockade in lung cancer. Overall study context: 18% of patients responded objectively, and 31% achieved disease control. Study-wide findings and caveats: TCR clones from tumors expanded in blood after radiotherapy plus ipilimumab. It was early blood T cell clone dynamics, with interferon-beta, that reportedly best predicted response.

Patients with chemo-refractory metastatic non-small-cell lung cancer received focal radiation plus CTLA-4 blockade with ipilimumab. The germline V gene has CDR1 SGHAT and CDR2 FQNNGV. V gave up 2 bases and J gave up 7 bases, with 12 bases separating them. The CDR3 runs to 13 residues. With regard to this clone: Its antigen remains unknown.

Profiled with immunoSEQ multiplex PCR; TCRdb holds only in-frame clones, not every one. Of 40,000 to 50,000 clones in the sample, around 86% were seen once. This chain connects TRBV11-2 to TRBJ2-7; possibly TRBD2 for D (6 bases). The specimen was peripheral blood, collected from a patient treated with radiotherapy plus ipilimumab. This sequence was found in a human donor with non-small cell lung cancer who had stable disease on radiotherapy plus ipilimumab. CDR3 residues: CASSLTLAGEQYF. Here the CDR3 DNA reads TGTGCCAGCAGCTTAACTTTGGCGGGGGAGCAGTACTTC.